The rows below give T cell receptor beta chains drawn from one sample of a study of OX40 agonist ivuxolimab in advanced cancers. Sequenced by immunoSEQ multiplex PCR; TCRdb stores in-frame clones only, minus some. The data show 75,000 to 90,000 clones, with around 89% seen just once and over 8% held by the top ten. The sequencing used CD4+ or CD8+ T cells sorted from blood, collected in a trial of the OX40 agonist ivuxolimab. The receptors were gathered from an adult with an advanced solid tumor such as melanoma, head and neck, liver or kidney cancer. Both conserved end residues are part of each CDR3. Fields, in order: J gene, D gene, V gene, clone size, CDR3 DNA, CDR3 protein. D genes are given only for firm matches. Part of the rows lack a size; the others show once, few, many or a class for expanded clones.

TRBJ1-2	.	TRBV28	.	TGTGCCAGCAGTTTAAGTTCTGGGGGGTATGGCTACACCTTC	CASSLSSGGYGYTF
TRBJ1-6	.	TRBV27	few	TGTGCCAGCAGACAGGGTTTACTTATTAATTCACCCCTCCACTTT	CASRQGLLINSPLHF
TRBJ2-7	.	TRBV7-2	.	TGTGCCAGCAGCTTAGTAGGGGGGGATGGCGAGCAGTACTTC	CASSLVGGDGEQYF
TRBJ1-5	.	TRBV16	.	TGTGCCAGCAGCCAATTGTCCGGGCTTAGCAATCAGCCCCAGCATTTT	CASSQLSGLSNQPQHF
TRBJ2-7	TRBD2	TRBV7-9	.	TGTGCCAGCAGTAAAGCGGGGGGGCTCACCTACGAGCAGTACTTC	CASSKAGGLTYEQYF
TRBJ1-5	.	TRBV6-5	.	TGTGCCAGCAGTTATCGGGGGGCTAGCAATCAGCCCCAGCATTTT	CASSYRGASNQPQHF
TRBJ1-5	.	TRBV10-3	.	TGTGCCATCGGGGGGCGGGGAGGGAGCAATCAGCCCCAGCATTTT	CAIGGRGGSNQPQHF
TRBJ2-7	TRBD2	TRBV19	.	TGTGCCAGTAGTATGACTAGCGGGAGGGCCTACGAGCAGTACTTC	CASSMTSGRAYEQYF
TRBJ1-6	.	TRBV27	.	TGTGCCAGCAGTCCCGTGTTTATCCCCCCTTCACCCCTCCACTTT	CASSPVFIPPSPLHF
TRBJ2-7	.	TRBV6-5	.	TGTGCCAGCAGTTACCCTTCAGGGGCCTACGAGCAGTACTTC	CASSYPSGAYEQYF
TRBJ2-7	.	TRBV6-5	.	TGTGCCAGCAGATCCCGCTCCGAGCAGTACTTC	CASRSRSEQYF
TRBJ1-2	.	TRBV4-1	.	TGCGCCAGCAGCCAAGATAGGGGTAACTATGGCTACACCTTC	CASSQDRGNYGYTF
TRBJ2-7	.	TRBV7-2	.	TGTGCCAGCAGCCCCCCCGGGAACGAGCAGTACTTC	CASSPPGNEQYF
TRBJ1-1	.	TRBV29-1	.	TGCAGCGTTGAAACCGGGCAGAACACTGAAGCTTTCTTT	CSVETGQNTEAFF
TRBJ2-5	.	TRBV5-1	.	TGCGCCAGCAGCTGGCCGGGGGAGACCCAGTACTTC	CASSWPGETQYF
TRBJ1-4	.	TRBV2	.	TGTGCCAGCAGTGAAAGAGTAGGGCTCAATGAAAAACTGTTTTTT	CASSERVGLNEKLFF
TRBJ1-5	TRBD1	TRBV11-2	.	TGTGCCAGCAGCCTGACGCTCCTGGACAGGGGCAATCAGCCCCAGCATTTT	CASSLTLLDRGNQPQHF
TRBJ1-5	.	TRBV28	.	TGTGCCAGCAGTTTATCGGGAGTTCGCAATCAGCCCCAGCATTTT	CASSLSGVRNQPQHF